A single sample gave rise to the 17 T cell receptor beta chains below, sequenced in a study of T cell repertoires in cytomegalovirus infection (dated by TCRdb to between 2018 and 2021). Instrument on record: Illumina HiSeq 1500. TCRdb trimmed public reads at Q25 via fastp, called clones via MiXCR and kept in-frame beta chains. Entries are consolidated by CDR3 protein sequence, retaining the most common genes and DNA. This sample comprises 700,000 to 950,000 distinct CDR3 sequences, approximately 30% of them detected only once. Around 11% of the sample is held by the ten biggest clonotypes. The antigens for these receptors are not known. In light of the paper, this sample's treatment or condition label describes: in vitro stimulation with specific CMV peptide epitopes to enrich CMV-specific T cells. This specimen was cultured CD8+ T cells from PBMCs, taken from culture after CMV antigen stimulation. The receptors derive from a human donor in good health (CMV status not recorded). Some clones in this sample may be carry-over from other donors' samples.

This clonotype was counted once. The rearrangement links TRBV5-3 to TRBJ2-7, with 7 bases identical to TRBD1. TRBV5-3 is classed as an ORF, of uncertain function. The V and J ends lost 8 bases and 0 bases, in that order; junction bases with no gene match: 11. The CDR3 spans 15 residues. The CDR3 nucleotides are TGTGCCAGCAGCGCCGACAGGGCCGGCTCCTACGAGCAGTACGTC. Its protein product is CASSADRAGSYEQYV.

CDR3 protein: CASRRDRAYNEQFF. The CDR3 coding sequence is TGTGCCAGCAGGCGGGACAGGGCCTACAATGAGCAGTTCTTC. The V and J genes are TRBV6-5 and TRBJ2-1, with TRBD1 identical over 9 bases. J gave up 2 bases and V 6 bases, and 2 bases lay outside the gene matches. The CDR3 length is 14 residues. CDR1 is MNHEY, CDR2 SVGAGI, per germline.

V usage is TRBV6-2 or TRBV6-3 and J usage is TRBJ1-1; D gene uncertain. This CDR3 spans 14 amino acids. Germline CDR1 and CDR2: MNHEY and SVGEGT. Trimming left V 0 bases short and J 5 bases short, with 10 bases between. The CDR3 DNA reads as TGTGCCAGCAGTTACTCGAGGCGGTGGACTGAAGCTTTCTTT. Translation: CASSYSRRWTEAFF.

The rearrangement links TRBV12-5 to TRBJ1-2; possibly TRBD1 for D (5 bases). Germline CDR1 LGHNT, CDR2 FRNRAP. V lost 6 bases and J 5 bases, leaving 13 bases between the germline ends. The CDR3 sequence is 13 residues long. The CDR3 protein is CASGQGAGYGYTF. The DNA of the CDR3 is TGTGCTAGTGGCCAGGGAGCAGGGTATGGCTACACCTTC. The variable domain in full, completed from reference TRBV12-5 and TRBJ1-2, reads DARVTQTPRHKVTEMGQEVTMRCQPILGHNTVFWYRQTMMQGLELLAYFRNRAPLDDSGMPKDRFSAEMPDATLATLKIQPSEPRDSAVYFCASGQGAGYGYTFGSGTRLTVV.

This clonotype was observed at least ten times. V gene TRBV11-2 combines with J gene TRBJ1-1; possibly TRBD1 for D (6 bases). Germline V lookup: CDR1 SGHAT, CDR2 FQNNGV. Trimming removed 1 base at V and 0 bases at J, with 12 bases between. The length of the CDR3 is 16 residues. CDR3 nucleotide sequence: TGTGCCAGCAGCTTAGGTCGGACAGCGATGAACACTGAAGCTTTCTTT. Translating gives CASSLGRTAMNTEAFF. Drawing the rest from reference TRBV11-2 and TRBJ1-1, the complete variable domain is EAGVAQSPRYKIIEKRQSVAFWCNPISGHATLYWYQQILGQGPKLLIQFQNNGVVDDSQLPKDRFSAERLKGVDSTLKIQPAKLEDSAVYLCASSLGRTAMNTEAFFGQGTRLTVV.

V usage is TRBV9 and J usage is TRBJ2-6; perhaps TRBD2 as D (5 bases). Germline CDR1 SGDLS, CDR2 YYNGEE. This CDR3 is 16 amino acids long. V gave up 4 bases and J gave up 4 bases, with 15 bases separating them. The CDR3 bases are TGTGCCAGCAGCACTAGACCGGGTTACGGGGCCAACGTCCTGACTTTC. Its protein is CASSTRPGYGANVLTF.

The rearrangement joins TRBV5-6 to TRBJ1-1, with 7 bases aligning to TRBD1. The CDR3 spans 15 residues. CDR1 and CDR2 (germline): SGHDT, YYEEEE. Losses at the gene ends were 4 bases for V and 1 base for J; bases not matched to a gene: 7. The CDR3 sequence: CASSTSRQGNTEAFF. CDR3 nucleotide sequence: TGTGCCAGCAGCACGTCCCGACAGGGGAACACTGAAGCTTTCTTT.

This clonotype appeared a few times. The V call is TRBV6-8, the J call TRBJ2-1; D uncertain. CDR1 and CDR2 (germline): MNHGY, SAAAGT. V shed 8 bases and J shed 0 bases, with 11 bases lying between them. The CDR3 contains 14 residues. The CDR3: CASGSLSSYNEQFF. Here the CDR3 DNA reads TGTGCCAGCGGGTCCTTGAGCTCCTACAATGAGCAGTTCTTC.

This rearrangement joins TRBV7-2 to TRBJ2-7; 12 nucleotides line up with TRBD2. CDR1 is SGHTA and CDR2 is FQGNSA in the germline V gene. The CDR3 consists of 15 residues. J gave up 1 base and V 3 bases, and 1 base lay outside the gene matches. The chain's CDR3 is CASSLTSGGSYEQYV. The CDR3 coding sequence is TGTGCCAGCAGCTTGACTAGCGGGGGATCCTACGAGCAGTACGTC.

This rearrangement joins TRBV7-9 to TRBJ1-4, with 7 bases matching TRBD1. The trim removed 0 bases at V and 0 bases at J, leaving 10 bases unmatched. The CDR3 consists of 19 residues. The V gene's germline CDR1 is SEHNR and CDR2 FQNEAQ (reference sequence). The CDR3 DNA reads TGTGCCAGCAGCTTAGCCCAGGGACAGACCGTTGCAACTAATGAAAAACTGTTTTTT. Its protein is CASSLAQGQTVATNEKLFF.

The J gene is TRBJ2-1, the V gene TRBV9; 8 nucleotides match TRBD2. Losses at the gene ends were 0 bases for V and 2 bases for J; bases not matched to a gene: 1. This CDR3 comprises 15 residues. Germline assignment: CDR1 SGDLS and CDR2 YYNGEE. The DNA of the CDR3 is TGTGCCAGCAGCGTAGAACTAGCGGCCTACAATGAGCAGTTCTTC. Its protein product is CASSVELAAYNEQFF.

The gene calls are TRBV6-1 and TRBJ1-2; D gene unclear. There are 10 residues in the CDR3. Germline assignment: CDR1 MNHNS and CDR2 SASEGT. V lost 5 bases, J lost 6 bases, and 4 bases lay in between. CDR3 sequence: CASSSNGYTF. For the CDR3, the DNA is TGTGCCAGCAGTTCCAATGGCTACACCTTC.

The chain links TRBV24-1 to TRBJ2-1; D uncertain. This CDR3 is 14 amino acids long. CDR1 KGHDR and CDR2 SFDVKD come from the germline V gene. Trimming took 0 bases from V and 8 from J, leaving 10 bases between them. This CDR3 reads CATSDLQSWYEQFF. CDR3 DNA sequence: TGTGCCACCAGTGATTTGCAAAGCTGGTATGAGCAGTTCTTC.

This chain joins TRBV15 and TRBJ2-5; TRBD1 agrees at 7 bases. V lost 5 bases to trimming and J lost 3 bases; unmatched junction nucleotides: 9. Germline V gives CDR1 LNHNV, CDR2 YYDKDF (reference sequence). This CDR3 is 15 amino acids long. CDR3 protein: CATSGAGTAKETQYF. The CDR3 region has the DNA TGTGCCACCAGCGGAGCCGGGACAGCAAAAGAGACCCAGTACTTC.

J is TRBJ2-1 and V is TRBV4-1; D is uncertain. This CDR3 contains 14 residues. Germline assignment: CDR1 MGHRA and CDR2 YSYEKL. Trimming took 0 bases from V and 3 from J, leaving 6 bases between them. The CDR3 reads CASSQDPDYNEQFF. As DNA, the CDR3 is TGCGCCAGCAGCCAAGATCCAGACTACAATGAGCAGTTCTTC.

This chain joins TRBV7-6 and TRBJ2-7; unclear D gene. The length of the CDR3 is 13 residues. Per germline, CDR1 SGHVS and CDR2 FNYEAQ. V was trimmed by 1 base and J by 5 bases, leaving 9 bases between them. The DNA of the CDR3 is TGTGCCAGCAGCTTAGGATCCTTCGACGAGCAGTACTTC. It yields the protein CASSLGSFDEQYF.

This chain joins TRBV9 and TRBJ2-3, with 8 bases lining up with TRBD2. This CDR3 has 15 residues. Germline CDR1 SGDLS, CDR2 YYNGEE. J lost 4 bases, V lost 4 bases, and 8 bases had no gene match. This chain's CDR3 is CASSLFGGASDTQYF. The CDR3 bases are TGTGCCAGCAGCCTTTTCGGGGGGGCCTCAGATACGCAGTATTTT.